The sequence of this TCR beta chain was determined in a study of technical replicates of blood from a few donors. Some clones are missing from TCRdb's copy, which holds only in-frame ones; the method was immunoSEQ multiplex PCR. This table has some 70,000 clones, nearly 98% appearing once. Sequencing was performed on T cells isolated from PBMCs. The source is a human donor in good health.

The CDR3 spells CASRTGIRQPQHF. The DNA for the CDR3 is TGTGCCAGCAGAACAGGGATTCGGCAGCCCCAGCATTTT. The J gene is TRBJ1-5, the V gene TRBV27, with TRBD1 as a possible D gene (6 bases). V was shortened by 6 bases and J by 7 bases, with 13 bases between the two germline ends. CDR1 is MNHEY and CDR2 is SMNVEV in the germline V gene (reference sequence). This CDR3 is built from 13 residues.